A selection of T cell receptor beta chains follows, all from one sample in a study of T cells in Graves' hyperthyroidism and ophthalmopathy. TCRdb redid the calling of the multiplex PCR reads with MiXCR, one entry per CDR3 protein. The sample holds 350,000 to 450,000 distinct CDR3 sequences, about 18% seen once. Sample: blood. These receptors came from a woman in her thirties with Graves' hyperthyroidism that later progressed to Graves' ophthalmopathy. The CDR3 runs from the conserved cysteine through the conserved F or W. A D gene is named only where the DNA matches it firmly. Size is stated for part of the rows, as once, few or many counts, or as a class when the clone is expanded.

>.|TRBJ1-2|TRBV30|many
TGTGCCTGGAGTCCTCCCGGCATCCTCTATGGCTACACCTTC
CAWSPPGILYGYTF
>.|TRBJ2-2|TRBV2|many
TGTGCCAGCATGGTCCGTCGATCGAACACCGGGGAGCTGTTTTTT
CASMVRRSNTGELFF
>TRBD1|TRBJ2-1|TRBV5-1|many
TGCGCCAGCAGCCCATCCCCTCAGACAGGGTCGGTCGATGAGCAGTTCTTC
CASSPSPQTGSVDEQFF
>.|TRBJ2-7|TRBV6-1|many
TGTGCCAGCAGCAACCTTGGGACCTACGAGCAGTACTTC
CASSNLGTYEQYF
>TRBD1|TRBJ1-4|TRBV2|many
TGTGCCAGCAGTGACCCCCTGGGGGCAGGGGGTGAAAAACTGTTTTTT
CASSDPLGAGGEKLFF
>.|TRBJ2-7|TRBV20-1|many
TGCAGTGCTAACGGGGTTGGGAGCAGCTCCTACGAGCAGTACTTC
CSANGVGSSSYEQYF
>.|TRBJ2-5|TRBV4-1|many
TGCGCCAGCAGCCGCAAGACCGCCAACCAAGAGACCCAGTACTTC
CASSRKTANQETQYF
>.|TRBJ1-1|TRBV2|many
TGTGCCAGCAGGACTACAGAGAACACTGAAGCTTTCTTT
CASRTTENTEAFF
>TRBD2|TRBJ2-3|TRBV2|many
TGTGCCACTCAGACTAGCGGGGGGTCAGATACGCAGTATTTT
CATQTSGGSDTQYF
>TRBD1|TRBJ1-6|TRBV6-2/TRBV6-3|many
TGTGCCAGCAGACTCATGACCGGGACAGGGGTTTCACCCCTCCACTTT
CASRLMTGTGVSPLHF
>.|TRBJ1-1|TRBV6-4|.
TGTGCCAGCGGATTGGGGGGGGCGAGCGCTGAAGCTTTCTTT
CASGLGGASAEAFF
>.|TRBJ2-2|TRBV5-1|.
TGCGCCAGCAGCTTCCCGGACGGCCGCGAGCTGTTTTTT
CASSFPDGRELFF
>.|TRBJ2-7|TRBV13|.
TGTGCCAGCAGCTTAGGCGCGGGGTACCCCTACGAGCAGTACTTC
CASSLGAGYPYEQYF
>.|TRBJ2-7|TRBV29-1|few
TGCAGCGTCTTGCGGGACGGCTACGAGCAGTACTTC
CSVLRDGYEQYF
>.|TRBJ2-5|TRBV25-1|few
TGTGCCAGCAGTGCGAAACAGGAGACCGAGACCCAGTACTTC
CASSAKQETETQYF
>TRBD2|TRBJ2-5|TRBV28|many
TGTGCCAGCAGTGGCCTAGCGGGAGACAACCGAGAAGAAGAGACCCAGTACTTC
CASSGLAGDNREEETQYF
>TRBD2|TRBJ2-3|TRBV2|many
TGTGCCAGCAGTGGGATAGAGTTGGGACTAGGCTTTCATACGCAGTATTTT
CASSGIELGLGFHTQYF
>.|TRBJ2-7|TRBV28|many
TGTGCCAGCGCATTCTCCTACGAGCAGTACTTC
CASAFSYEQYF
>.|TRBJ2-1|TRBV19|few
TGTGCCTCGGGACCTGGGGTGGATGAGCAGTTCTTC
CASGPGVDEQFF
>.|TRBJ2-1|TRBV5-1|.
TGCGCCAGCAGCCCGGGGGGCCACGGAGAGTACAATGAGCAGTTCTTC
CASSPGGHGEYNEQFF
>TRBD1|TRBJ1-5|TRBV20-1|few
TGCAGTGCTAGAGATATGACAGGGGGTAGCAATCAGCCCCAGCATTTT
CSARDMTGGSNQPQHF
>TRBD1|TRBJ2-2|TRBV20-1|few
TGCAGTGCTCCTACTACTGAGACAGGGTTAAGTACCGGGGAGCTGTTTTTT
CSAPTTETGLSTGELFF
>.|TRBJ1-4|TRBV5-4|.
TGTGCCAGCAGCTCGAGAGCAACGGGGATGAATGAAAAACTGTTTTTT
CASSSRATGMNEKLFF
>.|TRBJ2-5|TRBV3-1|many
TGTGCCAGCAGCCAAGAGGGCAGGGTAGGGGAGACCCAGTACTTC
CASSQEGRVGETQYF
>.|TRBJ1-2|TRBV3-1|many
TGTGCCAGCAGCCAAGATTACACAGGATCTTTTTCAGGCTACACCTTC
CASSQDYTGSFSGYTF